The sample holds a few counts of the clone carrying this T cell receptor (beta chain). Time point of the sample: sample taken at primary tumor resection. Samples were obtained from around 73 donors, all untreated early-stage non-small cell lung cancer patients. Unsorted tumor, nontumor lung tissue or cryopreserved PBMC supplied the whole RNA. The source of the sample is a study of spatial heterogeneity in lung cancer. The trim removed 4 bases at V and 0 bases at J, leaving 7 bases unmatched. CDR1 and CDR2 (germline): SGHNT, YYREEE (reference sequence). The CDR3 is 16 residues long. All TCR cDNA molecules were individually tagged with a unique molecular identifier. Using its own MiXCR run on the 5' RACE reads, TCRdb lists one record per CDR3 protein. Counted here are about 78,000 distinct CDR3 sequences, 8% occurring once; the ten biggest clones make up roughly 7.1%.

The TCR originated in a male donor with early-stage non-small cell lung cancer. Sample: PBMCs, taken at surgery. The V call is TRBV5-4, the J call TRBJ2-3, with TRBD2 matching over 8 bases. CDR3 sequence (DNA): TGTGCCAGCAGCGCCGGGACTAGGCCTAGCACAGATACGCAGTATTTT. Its protein product is CASSAGTRPSTDTQYF.